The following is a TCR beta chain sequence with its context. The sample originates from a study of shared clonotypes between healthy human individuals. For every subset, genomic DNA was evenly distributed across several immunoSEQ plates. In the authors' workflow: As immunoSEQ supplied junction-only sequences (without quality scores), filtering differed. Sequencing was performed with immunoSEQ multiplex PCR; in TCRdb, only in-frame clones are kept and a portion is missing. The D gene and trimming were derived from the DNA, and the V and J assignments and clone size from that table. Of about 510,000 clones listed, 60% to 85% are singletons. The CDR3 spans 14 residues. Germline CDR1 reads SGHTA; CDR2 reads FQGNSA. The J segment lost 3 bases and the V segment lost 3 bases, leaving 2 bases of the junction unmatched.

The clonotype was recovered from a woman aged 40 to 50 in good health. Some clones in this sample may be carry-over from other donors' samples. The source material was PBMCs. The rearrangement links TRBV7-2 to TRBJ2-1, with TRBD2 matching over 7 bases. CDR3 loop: CASSFGGGYNEQFF. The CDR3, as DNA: TGTGCCAGCAGCTTCGGCGGGGGCTACAATGAGCAGTTCTTC.